This T cell receptor (beta chain) was recorded in a study of CD8 T cells in ankylosing spondylitis. Study-wide findings and caveats: Before this, some motif variants had been reported in reactive arthritis synovial fluid and blood. There was a TCR beta motif, made of several highly homologous variants, that appeared characteristic of ankylosing spondylitis blood.

This clonotype has at least ten counts. What it binds is not known. The V end was cut by 0 bases, the J end by 1 base, with 9 bases between. CDR3 length: 15 amino acids. CDR1 and CDR2 from the germline V gene are SGHVS and FNYEAQ. Quantitative molecular-barcoded 5'-RACE generated the TCR beta libraries. TCRdb analysed the 5' RACE reads with MiXCR anew, one entry per CDR3 protein. The data contain fewer than 550,000 distinct CDR3 sequences, 5.3% of them singletons. The J gene is TRBJ1-1, the V gene TRBV7-6, with D possibly matching TRBD1 (5 bases). This clonotype originated in a male donor with ankylosing spondylitis. The sequenced material came from blood, either unsorted or a sorted T cell fraction (not recorded which). CDR3 protein: CASSLAGLGNTEAFF. CDR3 nucleotide sequence: TGTGCCAGCAGCTTAGCGGGGCTTGGGAACACTGAAGCTTTCTTT.